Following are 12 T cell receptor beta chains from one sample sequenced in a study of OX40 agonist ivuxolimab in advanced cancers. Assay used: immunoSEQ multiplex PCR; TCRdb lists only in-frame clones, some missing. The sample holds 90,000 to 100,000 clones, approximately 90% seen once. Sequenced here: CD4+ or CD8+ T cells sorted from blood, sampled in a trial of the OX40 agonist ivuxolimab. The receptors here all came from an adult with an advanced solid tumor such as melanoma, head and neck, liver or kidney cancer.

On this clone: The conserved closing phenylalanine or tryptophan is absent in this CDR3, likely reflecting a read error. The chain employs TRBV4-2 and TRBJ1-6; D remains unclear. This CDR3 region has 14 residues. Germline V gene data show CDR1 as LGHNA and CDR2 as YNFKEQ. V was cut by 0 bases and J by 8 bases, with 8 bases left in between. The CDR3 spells CASSQDVGDSPLHL. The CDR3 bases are TGTGCCAGCAGCCAAGATGTCGGGGATTCACCCCTCCACCTT.

The CDR3: CASTLGLEVTEAFF. Here the CDR3 DNA reads TGCGCCAGCACCCTCGGTCTGGAGGTCACTGAAGCTTTCTTT. The V gene is TRBV5-1, the J gene TRBJ1-1, with D hard to call. The CDR3 loop spans 14 amino acids. Deletions cut 6 bases from V and 4 bases from J, with 16 bases between. In germline, CDR1 is SGHRS, CDR2 YFSETQ.

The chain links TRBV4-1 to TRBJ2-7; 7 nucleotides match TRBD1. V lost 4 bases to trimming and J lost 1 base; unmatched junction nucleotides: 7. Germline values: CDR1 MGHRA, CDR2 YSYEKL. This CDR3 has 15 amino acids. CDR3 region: CASSRLPGQSYEQYF. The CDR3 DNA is TGCGCCAGCAGCCGCCTCCCGGGACAGTCCTACGAGCAGTACTTC.

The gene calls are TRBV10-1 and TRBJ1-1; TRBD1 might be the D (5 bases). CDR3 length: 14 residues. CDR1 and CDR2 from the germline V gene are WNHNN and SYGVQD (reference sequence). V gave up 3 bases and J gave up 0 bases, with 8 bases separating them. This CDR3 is CASSERGMNTEAFF. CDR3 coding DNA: TGCGCCAGCAGTGAAAGGGGAATGAACACTGAAGCTTTCTTT.

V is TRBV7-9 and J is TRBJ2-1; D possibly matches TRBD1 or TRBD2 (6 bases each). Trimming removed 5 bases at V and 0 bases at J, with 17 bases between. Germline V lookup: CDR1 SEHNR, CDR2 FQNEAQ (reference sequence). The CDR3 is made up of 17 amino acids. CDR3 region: CASSNKGGGSSYNEQFF. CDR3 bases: TGTGCCAGCAGCAATAAGGGGGGCGGAAGCTCCTACAATGAGCAGTTCTTC.

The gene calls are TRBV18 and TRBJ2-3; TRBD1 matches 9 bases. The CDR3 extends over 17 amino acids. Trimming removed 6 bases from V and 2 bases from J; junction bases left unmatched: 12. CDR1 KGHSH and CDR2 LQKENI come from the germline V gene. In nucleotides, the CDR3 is TGTGCCAGCTCCCCCGGGACAGGGTTTTACTCCACAGATACGCAGTATTTT. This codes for CASSPGTGFYSTDTQYF.

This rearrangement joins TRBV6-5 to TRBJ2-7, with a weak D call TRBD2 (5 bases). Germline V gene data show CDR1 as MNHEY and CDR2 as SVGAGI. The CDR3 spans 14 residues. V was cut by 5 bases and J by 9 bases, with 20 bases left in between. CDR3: CASSPYRDTPRQYF. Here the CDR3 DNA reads TGTGCCAGCAGTCCTTACCGGGATACCCCACGGCAGTACTTC.

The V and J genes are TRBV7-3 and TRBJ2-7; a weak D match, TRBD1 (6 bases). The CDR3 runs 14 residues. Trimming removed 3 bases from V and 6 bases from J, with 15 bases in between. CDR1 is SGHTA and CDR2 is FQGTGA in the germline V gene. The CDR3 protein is CASSLRTDSSEQYF. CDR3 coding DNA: TGTGCCAGCAGCTTGAGGACAGACTCGAGCGAGCAGTACTTC.

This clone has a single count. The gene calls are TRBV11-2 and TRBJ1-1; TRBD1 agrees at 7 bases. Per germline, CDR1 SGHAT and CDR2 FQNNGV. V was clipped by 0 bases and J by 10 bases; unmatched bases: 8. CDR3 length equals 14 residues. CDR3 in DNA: TGTGCCAGCAGCTTAGAAAGAGACAGGGCAGGAGCTTTCTTT. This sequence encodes CASSLERDRAGAFF.

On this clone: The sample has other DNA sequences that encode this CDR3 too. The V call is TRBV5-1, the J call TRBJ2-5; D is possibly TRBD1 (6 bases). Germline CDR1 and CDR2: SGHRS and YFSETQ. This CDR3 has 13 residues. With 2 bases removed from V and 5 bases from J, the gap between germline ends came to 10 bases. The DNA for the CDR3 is TGCGCCAGCAGCTTAGGACAGCAGGAGACCCAGTACTTC. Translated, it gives CASSLGQQETQYF. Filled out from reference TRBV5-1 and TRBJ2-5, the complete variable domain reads KAGVTQTPRYLIKTRGQQVTLSCSPISGHRSVSWYQQTPGQGLQFLFEYFSETQRNKGNFPGRFSGRQFSNSRSEMNVSTLELGDSALYLCASSLGQQETQYFGPGTRLLVL.

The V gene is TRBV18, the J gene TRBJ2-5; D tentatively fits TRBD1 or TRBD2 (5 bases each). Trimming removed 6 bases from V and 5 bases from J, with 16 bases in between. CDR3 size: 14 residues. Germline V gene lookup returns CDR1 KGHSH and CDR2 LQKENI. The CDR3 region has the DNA TGTGCCAGCTCCCCCGGGACCCCTGCGGAGACCCAGTACTTC. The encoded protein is CASSPGTPAETQYF.

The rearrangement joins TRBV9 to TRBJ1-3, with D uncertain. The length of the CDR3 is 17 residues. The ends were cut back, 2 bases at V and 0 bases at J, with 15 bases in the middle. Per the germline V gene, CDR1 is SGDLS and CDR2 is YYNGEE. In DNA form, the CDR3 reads TGTGCCAGCAGCGTCTCGCCAAAAGGATTCTCTGGAAACACCATATATTTT. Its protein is CASSVSPKGFSGNTIYF.